This T cell receptor (beta chain) is from a study of cytomegalovirus exposure and HLA in healthy donors. Findings and limits, study-wide: There was a cluster of highly shared sequence variants that was likely a sequencing artifact.

Remarks on this clone: Its matching antigen is unknown.

The PCR ran on 60 Vbeta and 13 Jbeta primers. Repertoires were generated with immunoSEQ multiplex PCR, while TCRdb's copy carries only in-frame clones and drops some. The sample includes some 100,000 clones, around three quarters of them seen just once. The receptor was isolated from a female donor in good health and CMV-seropositive. Sequenced sample: PBMCs.

The CDR3 protein is CASSVGGPRYEQYF. The CDR3 DNA reads as TGTGCCAGCAGTGTGGGGGGTCCCAGGTACGAGCAGTACTTC. The V and J genes are TRBV2 and TRBJ2-7; possible D gene TRBD2, 6 bases. The CDR3 is made up of 14 amino acids. The germline V gene encodes CDR1 SNHLY and CDR2 FYNNEI. V gave up 4 bases and J gave up 4 bases, with 14 bases separating them.